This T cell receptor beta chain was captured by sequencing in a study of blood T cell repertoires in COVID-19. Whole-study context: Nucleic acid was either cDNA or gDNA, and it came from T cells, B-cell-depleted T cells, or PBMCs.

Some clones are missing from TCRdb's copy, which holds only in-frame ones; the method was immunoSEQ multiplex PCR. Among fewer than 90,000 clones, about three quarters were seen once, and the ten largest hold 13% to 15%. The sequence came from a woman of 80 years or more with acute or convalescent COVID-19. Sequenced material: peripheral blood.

This CDR3 is CASSLDSGTGDGYTF. The CDR3 coding sequence is TGTGCCAGCAGCTTGGACTCAGGGACAGGGGATGGCTACACCTTC. The chain has TRBV5-6 and TRBJ1-2; 10 bases line up with TRBD1. The CDR3 is 15 residues long. Germline assignment: CDR1 SGHDT and CDR2 YYEEEE. V trimming: 0 bases; J trimming: 6 bases; junction bases outside the gene matches: 5.